This entry concerns a single T cell receptor (beta chain). The source of the sample is a study of PD-L1 blockade in urothelial cancer. Study-level background: The study recovered a median of around 140,000 T cells per blood sample.

Method: immunoSEQ multiplex PCR; TCRdb's copy keeps in-frame clones and lacks some. Among 95,000 to 100,000 clones, roughly 84% were seen once, and the ten largest hold roughly 2%. Time point defined: pretreatment peripheral blood. Patients presented with locally advanced or metastatic urothelial carcinoma. Germline V CDR1 and CDR2: SEHNR, FQNEAQ (reference sequence). Trimming took 3 bases from V and 8 from J, leaving 13 bases between them. The CDR3 has 13 residues. This receptor was identified in a man between 60 and 70 years old with urothelial cancer. This specimen was PBMCs, taken around atezolizumab (anti-PD-L1) treatment. The chain has TRBV7-9 and TRBJ1-2; D gene uncertain. For the CDR3, the DNA is TGTGCCAGCAGCTTTACTTCTGCTAGAGGCTACACCTTC. Translation: CASSFTSARGYTF.